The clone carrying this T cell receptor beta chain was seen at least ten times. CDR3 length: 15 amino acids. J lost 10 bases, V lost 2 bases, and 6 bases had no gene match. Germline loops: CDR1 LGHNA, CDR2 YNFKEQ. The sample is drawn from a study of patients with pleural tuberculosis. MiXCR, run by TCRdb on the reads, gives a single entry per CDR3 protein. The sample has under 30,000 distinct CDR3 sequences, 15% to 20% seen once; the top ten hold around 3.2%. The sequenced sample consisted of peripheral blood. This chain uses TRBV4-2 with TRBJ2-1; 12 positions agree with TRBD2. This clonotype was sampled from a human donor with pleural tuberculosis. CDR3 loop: CASSQRLAGAPEQFF. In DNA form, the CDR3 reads TGTGCCAGCAGCCAAAGACTAGCGGGAGCTCCCGAGCAGTTCTTC.